The clone carrying this T cell receptor (beta chain) was counted at least ten times. Its antigen is not identified. Three rounds of nested PCR, following a modified ARM-PCR protocol, produced the TCRbeta library. TCRdb reprocessed the multiplex PCR reads with MiXCR, giving one entry per CDR3 protein. This sample yields 90,000 to 100,000 distinct CDR3 sequences, of which 75% to 90% are seen a single time; more than 30% belongs to the top ten. The entry originates in a study of tumor and adjacent non-tumor tissue in lung cancer. Study-wide background: Around 4.4 million productive TCRbeta reads were obtained per sample on average. Study results and limitations: In normal lung, the top 100 clones were significantly more dominant than in tumor.

No cell sorting was done before RNA was extracted from the tissue. This non-tumor lung sample came from over 3 cm beyond the tumor edge. Newly diagnosed lung cancer patients had thoracic surgery in China, August–November 2014, without prior chemotherapy. J lost 0 bases, V lost 3 bases, and 3 bases had no gene match. This CDR3 spans 17 amino acids. The germline V gene encodes CDR1 DFQATT and CDR2 SNEGSKA (reference sequence). The specimen was distant non-tumor lung tissue. The receptor was derived from a man in his sixties with small cell lung cancer. This chain joins TRBV20-1 and TRBJ2-1; 15 nucleotides line up with TRBD2. CDR3 region: CSARGLAGGLSYNEQFF. CDR3 in DNA: TGCAGTGCTAGGGGACTAGCGGGAGGCCTCTCCTACAATGAGCAGTTCTTC.